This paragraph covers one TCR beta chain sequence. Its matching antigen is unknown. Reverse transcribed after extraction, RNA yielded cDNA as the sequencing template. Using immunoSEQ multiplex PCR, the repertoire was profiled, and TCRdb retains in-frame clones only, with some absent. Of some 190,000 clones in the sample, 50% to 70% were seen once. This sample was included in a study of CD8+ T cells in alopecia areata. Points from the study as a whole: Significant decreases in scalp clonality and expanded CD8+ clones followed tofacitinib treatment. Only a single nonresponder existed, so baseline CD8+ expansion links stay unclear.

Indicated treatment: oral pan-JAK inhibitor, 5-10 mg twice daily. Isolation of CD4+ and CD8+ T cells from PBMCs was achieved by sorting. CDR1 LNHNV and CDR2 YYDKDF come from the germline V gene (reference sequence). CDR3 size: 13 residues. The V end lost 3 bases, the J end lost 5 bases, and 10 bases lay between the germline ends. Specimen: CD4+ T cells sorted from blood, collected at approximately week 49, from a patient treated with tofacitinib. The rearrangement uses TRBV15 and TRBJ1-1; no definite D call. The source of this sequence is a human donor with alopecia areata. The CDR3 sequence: CATSSGPRTEAFF. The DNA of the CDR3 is TGTGCCACCAGCAGCGGCCCCCGGACTGAAGCTTTCTTT.